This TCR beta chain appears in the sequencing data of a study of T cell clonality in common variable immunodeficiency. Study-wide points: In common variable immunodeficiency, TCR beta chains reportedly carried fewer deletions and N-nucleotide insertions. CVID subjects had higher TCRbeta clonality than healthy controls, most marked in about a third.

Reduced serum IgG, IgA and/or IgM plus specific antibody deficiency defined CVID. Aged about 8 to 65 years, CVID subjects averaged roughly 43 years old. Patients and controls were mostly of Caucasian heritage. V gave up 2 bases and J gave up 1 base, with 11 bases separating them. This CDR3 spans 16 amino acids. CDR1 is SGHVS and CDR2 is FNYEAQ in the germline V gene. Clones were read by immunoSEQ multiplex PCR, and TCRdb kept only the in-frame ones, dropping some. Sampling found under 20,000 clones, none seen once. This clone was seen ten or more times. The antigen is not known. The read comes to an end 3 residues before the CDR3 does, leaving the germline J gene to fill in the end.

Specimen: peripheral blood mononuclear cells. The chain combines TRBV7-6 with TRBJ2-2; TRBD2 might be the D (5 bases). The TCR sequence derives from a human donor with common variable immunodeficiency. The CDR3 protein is CASSLRGPMNTGELFF. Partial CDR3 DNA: TGTGCCAGCAGCTTACGGGGTCCGATGAACACCGGGGAG.